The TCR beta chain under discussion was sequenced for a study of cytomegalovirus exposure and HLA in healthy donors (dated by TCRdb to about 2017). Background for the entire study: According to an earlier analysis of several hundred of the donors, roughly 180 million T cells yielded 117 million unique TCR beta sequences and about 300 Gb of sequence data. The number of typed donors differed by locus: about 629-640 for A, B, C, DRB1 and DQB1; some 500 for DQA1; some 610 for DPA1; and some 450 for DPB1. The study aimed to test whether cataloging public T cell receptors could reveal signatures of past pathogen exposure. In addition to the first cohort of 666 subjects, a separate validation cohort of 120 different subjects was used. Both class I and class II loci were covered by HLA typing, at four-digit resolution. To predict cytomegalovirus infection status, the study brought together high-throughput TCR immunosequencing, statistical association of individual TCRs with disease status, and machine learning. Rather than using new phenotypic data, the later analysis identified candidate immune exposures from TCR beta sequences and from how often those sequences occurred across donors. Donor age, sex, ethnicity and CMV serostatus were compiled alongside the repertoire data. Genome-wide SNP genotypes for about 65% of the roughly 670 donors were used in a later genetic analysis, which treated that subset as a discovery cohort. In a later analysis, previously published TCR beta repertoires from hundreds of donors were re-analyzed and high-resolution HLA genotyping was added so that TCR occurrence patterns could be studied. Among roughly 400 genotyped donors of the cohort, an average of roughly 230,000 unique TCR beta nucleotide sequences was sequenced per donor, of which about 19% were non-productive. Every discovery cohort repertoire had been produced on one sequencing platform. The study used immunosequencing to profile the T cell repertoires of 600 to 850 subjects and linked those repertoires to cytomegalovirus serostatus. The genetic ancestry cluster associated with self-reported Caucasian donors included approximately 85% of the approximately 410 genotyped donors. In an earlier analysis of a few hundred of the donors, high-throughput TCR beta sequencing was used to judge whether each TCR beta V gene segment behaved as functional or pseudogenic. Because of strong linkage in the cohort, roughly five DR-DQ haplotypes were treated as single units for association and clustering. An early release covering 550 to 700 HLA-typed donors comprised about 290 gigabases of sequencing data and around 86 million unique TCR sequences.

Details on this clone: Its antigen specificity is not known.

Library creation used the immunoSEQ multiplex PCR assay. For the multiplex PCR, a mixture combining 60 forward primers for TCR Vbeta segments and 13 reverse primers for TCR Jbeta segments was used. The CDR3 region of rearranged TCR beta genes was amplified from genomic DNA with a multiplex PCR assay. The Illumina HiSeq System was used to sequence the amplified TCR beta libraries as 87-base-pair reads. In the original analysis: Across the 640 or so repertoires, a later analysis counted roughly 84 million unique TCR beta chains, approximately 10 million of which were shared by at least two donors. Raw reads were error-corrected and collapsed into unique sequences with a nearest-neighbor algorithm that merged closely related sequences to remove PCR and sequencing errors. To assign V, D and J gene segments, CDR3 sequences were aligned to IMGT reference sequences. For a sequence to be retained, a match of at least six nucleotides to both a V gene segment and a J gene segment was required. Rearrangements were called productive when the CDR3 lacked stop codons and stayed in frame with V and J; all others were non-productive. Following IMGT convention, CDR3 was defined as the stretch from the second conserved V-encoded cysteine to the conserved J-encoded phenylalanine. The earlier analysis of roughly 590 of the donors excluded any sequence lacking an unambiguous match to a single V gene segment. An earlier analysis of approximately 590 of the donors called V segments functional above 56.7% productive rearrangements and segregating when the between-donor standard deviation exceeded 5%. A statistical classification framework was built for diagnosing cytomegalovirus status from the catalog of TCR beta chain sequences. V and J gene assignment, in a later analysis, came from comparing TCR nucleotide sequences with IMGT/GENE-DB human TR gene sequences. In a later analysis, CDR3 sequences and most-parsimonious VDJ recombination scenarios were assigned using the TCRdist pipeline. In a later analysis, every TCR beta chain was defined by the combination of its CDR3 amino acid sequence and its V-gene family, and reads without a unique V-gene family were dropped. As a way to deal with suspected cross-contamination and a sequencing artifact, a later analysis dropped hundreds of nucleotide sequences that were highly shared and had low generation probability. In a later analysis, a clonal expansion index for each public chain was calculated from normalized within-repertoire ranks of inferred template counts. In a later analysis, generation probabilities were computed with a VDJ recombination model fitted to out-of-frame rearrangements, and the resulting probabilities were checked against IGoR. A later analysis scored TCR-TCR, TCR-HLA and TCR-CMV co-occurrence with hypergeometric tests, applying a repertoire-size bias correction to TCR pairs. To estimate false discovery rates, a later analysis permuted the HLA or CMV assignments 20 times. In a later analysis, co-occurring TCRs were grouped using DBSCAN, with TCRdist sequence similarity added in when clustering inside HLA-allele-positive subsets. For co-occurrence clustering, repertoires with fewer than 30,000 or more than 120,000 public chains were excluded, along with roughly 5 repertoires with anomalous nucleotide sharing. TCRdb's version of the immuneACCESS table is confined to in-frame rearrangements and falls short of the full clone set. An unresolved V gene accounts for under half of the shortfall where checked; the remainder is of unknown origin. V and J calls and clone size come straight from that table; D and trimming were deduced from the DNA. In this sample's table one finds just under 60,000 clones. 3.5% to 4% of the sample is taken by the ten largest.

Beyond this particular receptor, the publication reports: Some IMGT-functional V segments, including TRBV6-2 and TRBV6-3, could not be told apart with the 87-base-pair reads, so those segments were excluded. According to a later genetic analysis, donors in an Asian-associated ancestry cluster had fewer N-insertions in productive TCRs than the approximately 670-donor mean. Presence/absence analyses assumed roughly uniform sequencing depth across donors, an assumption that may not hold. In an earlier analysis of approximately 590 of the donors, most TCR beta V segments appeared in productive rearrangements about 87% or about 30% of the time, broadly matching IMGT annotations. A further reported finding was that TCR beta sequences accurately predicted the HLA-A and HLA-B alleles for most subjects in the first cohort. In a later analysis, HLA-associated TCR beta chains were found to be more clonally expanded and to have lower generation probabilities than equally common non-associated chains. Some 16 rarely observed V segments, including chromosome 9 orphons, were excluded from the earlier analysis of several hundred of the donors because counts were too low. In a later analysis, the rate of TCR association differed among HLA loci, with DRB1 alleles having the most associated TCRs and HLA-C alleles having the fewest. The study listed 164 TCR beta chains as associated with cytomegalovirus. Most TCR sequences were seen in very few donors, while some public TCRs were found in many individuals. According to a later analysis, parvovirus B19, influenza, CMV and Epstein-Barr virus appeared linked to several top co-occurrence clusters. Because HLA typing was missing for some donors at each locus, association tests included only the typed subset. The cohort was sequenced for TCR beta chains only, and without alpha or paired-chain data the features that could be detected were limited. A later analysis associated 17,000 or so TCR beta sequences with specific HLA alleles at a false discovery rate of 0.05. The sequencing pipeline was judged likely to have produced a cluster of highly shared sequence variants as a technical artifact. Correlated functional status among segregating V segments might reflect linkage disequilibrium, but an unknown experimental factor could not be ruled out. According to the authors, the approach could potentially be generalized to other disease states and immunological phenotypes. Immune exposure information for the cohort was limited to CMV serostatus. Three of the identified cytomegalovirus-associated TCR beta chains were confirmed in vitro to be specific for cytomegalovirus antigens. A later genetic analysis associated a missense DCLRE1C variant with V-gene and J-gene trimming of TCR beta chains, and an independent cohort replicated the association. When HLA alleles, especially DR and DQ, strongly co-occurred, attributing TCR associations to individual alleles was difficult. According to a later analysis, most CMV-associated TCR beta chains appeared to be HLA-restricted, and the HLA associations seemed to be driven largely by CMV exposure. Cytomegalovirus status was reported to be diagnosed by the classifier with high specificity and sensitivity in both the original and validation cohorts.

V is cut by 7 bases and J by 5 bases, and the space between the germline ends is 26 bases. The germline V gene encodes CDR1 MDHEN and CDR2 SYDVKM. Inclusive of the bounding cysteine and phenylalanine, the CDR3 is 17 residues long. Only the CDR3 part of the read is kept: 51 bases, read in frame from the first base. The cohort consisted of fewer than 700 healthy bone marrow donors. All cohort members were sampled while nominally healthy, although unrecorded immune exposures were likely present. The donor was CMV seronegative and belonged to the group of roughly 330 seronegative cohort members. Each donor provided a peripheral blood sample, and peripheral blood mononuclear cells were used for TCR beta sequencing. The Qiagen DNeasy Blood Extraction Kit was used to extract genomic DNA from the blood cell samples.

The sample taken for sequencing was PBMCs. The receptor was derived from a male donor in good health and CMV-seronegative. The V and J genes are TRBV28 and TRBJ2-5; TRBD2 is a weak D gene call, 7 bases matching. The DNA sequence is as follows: TGTGCCAGCACCCCGGGGGGCGGGCCTAAGGTCGGGGAGACCCAGTACTTC. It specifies CASTPGGGPKVGETQYF.